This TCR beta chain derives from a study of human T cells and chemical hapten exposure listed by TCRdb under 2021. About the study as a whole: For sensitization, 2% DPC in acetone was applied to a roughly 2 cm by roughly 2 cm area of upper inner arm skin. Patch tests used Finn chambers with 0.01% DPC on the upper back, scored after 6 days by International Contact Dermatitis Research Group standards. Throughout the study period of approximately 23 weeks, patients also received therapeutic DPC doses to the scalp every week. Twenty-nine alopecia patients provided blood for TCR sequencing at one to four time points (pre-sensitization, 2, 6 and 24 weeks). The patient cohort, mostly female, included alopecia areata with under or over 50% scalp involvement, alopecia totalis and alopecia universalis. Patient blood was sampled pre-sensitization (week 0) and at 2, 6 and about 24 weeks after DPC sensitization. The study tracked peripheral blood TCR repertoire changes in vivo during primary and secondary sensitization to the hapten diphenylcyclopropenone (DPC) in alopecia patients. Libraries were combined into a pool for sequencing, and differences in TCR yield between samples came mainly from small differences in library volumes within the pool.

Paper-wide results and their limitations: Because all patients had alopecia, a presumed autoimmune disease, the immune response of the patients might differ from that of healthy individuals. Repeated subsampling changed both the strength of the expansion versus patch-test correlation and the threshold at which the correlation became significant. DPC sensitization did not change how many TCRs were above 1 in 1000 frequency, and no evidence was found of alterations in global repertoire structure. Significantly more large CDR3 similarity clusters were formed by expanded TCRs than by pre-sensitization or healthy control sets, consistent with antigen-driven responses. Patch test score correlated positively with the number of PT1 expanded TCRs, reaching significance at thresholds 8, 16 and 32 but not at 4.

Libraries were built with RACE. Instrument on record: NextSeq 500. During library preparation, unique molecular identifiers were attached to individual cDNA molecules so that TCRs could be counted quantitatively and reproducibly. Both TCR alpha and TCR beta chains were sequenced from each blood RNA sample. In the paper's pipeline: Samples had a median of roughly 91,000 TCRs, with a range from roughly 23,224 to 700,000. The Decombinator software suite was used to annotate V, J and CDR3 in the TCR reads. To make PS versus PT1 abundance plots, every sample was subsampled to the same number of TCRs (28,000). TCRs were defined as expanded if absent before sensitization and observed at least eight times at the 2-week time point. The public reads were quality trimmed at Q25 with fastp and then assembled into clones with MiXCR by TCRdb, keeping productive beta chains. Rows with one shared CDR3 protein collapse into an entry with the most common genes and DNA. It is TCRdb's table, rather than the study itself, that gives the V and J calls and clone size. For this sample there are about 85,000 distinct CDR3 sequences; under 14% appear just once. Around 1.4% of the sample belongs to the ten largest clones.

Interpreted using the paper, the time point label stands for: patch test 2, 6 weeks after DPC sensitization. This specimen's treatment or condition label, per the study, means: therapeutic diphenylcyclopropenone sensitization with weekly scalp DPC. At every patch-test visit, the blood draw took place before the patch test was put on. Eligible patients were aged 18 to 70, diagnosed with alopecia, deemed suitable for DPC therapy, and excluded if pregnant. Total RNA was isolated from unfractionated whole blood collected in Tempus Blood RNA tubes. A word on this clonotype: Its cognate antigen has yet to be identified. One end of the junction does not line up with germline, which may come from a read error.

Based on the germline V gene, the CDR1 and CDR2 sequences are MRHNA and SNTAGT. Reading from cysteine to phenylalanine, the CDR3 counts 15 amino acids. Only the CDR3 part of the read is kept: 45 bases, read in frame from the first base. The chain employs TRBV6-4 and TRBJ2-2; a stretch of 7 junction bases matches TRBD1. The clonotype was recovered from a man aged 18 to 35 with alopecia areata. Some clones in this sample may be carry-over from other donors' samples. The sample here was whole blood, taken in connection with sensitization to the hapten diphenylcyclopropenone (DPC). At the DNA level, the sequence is TGTGCCAGCAGCCAAGGACAGGCGAATACCGGGGAGCTGTTTTTT. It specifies CASSQGQANTGELFF.